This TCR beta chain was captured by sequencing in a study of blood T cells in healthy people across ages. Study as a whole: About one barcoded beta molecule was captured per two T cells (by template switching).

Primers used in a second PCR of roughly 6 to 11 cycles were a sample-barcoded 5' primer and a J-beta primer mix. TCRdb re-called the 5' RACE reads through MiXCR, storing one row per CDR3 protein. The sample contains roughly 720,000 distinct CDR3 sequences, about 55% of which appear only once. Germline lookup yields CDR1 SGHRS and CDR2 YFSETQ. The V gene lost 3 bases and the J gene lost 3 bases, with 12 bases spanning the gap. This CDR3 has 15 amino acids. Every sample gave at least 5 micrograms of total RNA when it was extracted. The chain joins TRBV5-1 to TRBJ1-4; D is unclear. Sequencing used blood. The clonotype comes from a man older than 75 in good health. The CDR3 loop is CASSSVGSANEKLFF. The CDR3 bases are TGCGCCAGCAGCTCGGTTGGGTCGGCTAATGAAAAACTGTTTTTT.